The 29 T cell receptor beta chains presented below share a single source sample, sequenced in a study of T cell repertoires in cytomegalovirus infection. Antigens of these TCRs are unknown. TCRdb re-analysed the reads in MiXCR, keeping a single row per CDR3 protein. This table has 360,000 or so distinct CDR3 sequences, about 34% appearing once. The specimen comprised cultured PBMCs, sampled from culture after CMV antigen stimulation. The receptors stem from a human donor in good health (CMV status not recorded). Some clones in this sample may be carry-over from other donors' samples.

The gene calls are TRBV6-2 or TRBV6-3 and TRBJ2-1; 14 positions match TRBD2. The V and J ends lost 6 bases and 0 bases, in that order; junction bases with no gene match: 13. Germline V gene sequence: CDR1 MNHEY, CDR2 SVGEGT. The CDR3 is 20 amino acids. This chain's CDR3 is CASRPPTSGRAISSYNEQFF. The CDR3 region has the DNA TGTGCCAGCAGGCCGCCGACTAGCGGGAGGGCAATCAGCTCCTACAATGAGCAGTTCTTC.

The chain has TRBV7-2 and TRBJ1-4; 11 bases match TRBD1. Germline V gene sequence: CDR1 SGHTA, CDR2 FQGNSA. V shed 5 bases, J shed 8 bases, and the junction held 10 bases outside the gene matches. The CDR3 runs to 16 residues. CDR3 amino acids: CASSPQGQGASEKLFF. Written as DNA, the CDR3 is TGTGCCAGCAGCCCCCAAGGACAGGGGGCGAGCGAAAAACTGTTTTTT.

This clonotype occurred a few times. The V and J genes are TRBV5-6 and TRBJ2-1; 13 bases are shared with TRBD2. This CDR3 has 14 amino acids. From germline, CDR1 is SGHDT and CDR2 YYEEEE. V dropped 7 bases and J dropped 8; count of bases not matched to a gene: 6. The CDR3 region is CASSTSGRFDEQFF. The DNA of the CDR3 is TGTGCCAGCTCGACTAGCGGGAGGTTCGATGAGCAGTTCTTC.

The genes are TRBV6-1 and TRBJ2-1, with D unresolved. This CDR3 has 12 residues. V gave up 6 bases and J gave up 2 bases, with 5 bases separating them. Germline V lookup: CDR1 MNHNS, CDR2 SASEGT. Written as DNA, the CDR3 is TGTGCCAGCAGCCGAGCCTACAATGAGCAGTTCTTC. Amino acid sequence: CASSRAYNEQFF.

The V and J genes are TRBV6-5 and TRBJ2-6, with 9 bases identical to TRBD1. Germline V gene sequence: CDR1 MNHEY, CDR2 SVGAGI. V lost 3 bases to trimming and J lost 2 bases; unmatched junction nucleotides: 11. The CDR3 is made up of 19 amino acids. The chain's CDR3 is CASSYRGDRASPGANVLTF. CDR3 sequence (DNA): TGTGCCAGCAGTTATAGAGGGGACAGGGCGTCCCCTGGGGCCAACGTCCTGACTTTC.

This chain uses TRBV27 with TRBJ1-6, with TRBD1 identical over 9 bases. Looked up from germline, CDR1 is MNHEY and CDR2 is SMNVEV (reference sequence). The CDR3 extends over 16 amino acids. Trimming at V came to 6 bases and at J to 9 bases, leaving 12 bases not matched to a gene. The CDR3 DNA is TGTGCCAGCAGCCCTCGACAGGGGGGAAATTTTTCACCCCTCCACTTT. Its translation is CASSPRQGGNFSPLHF.

This chain joins TRBV19 and TRBJ2-1; 7 bases are shared with TRBD2. From germline, CDR1 is LNHDA and CDR2 SQIVND (reference sequence). The CDR3 is 13 amino acids. V dropped 7 bases and J dropped 4; count of bases not matched to a gene: 4. The CDR3 nucleotides are TGTGCCAGTAAAGGCGGGAGTTACAATGAGCAGTTCTTC. Amino acids: CASKGGSYNEQFF.

J is TRBJ2-7 and V is TRBV7-2; 11 nucleotides agree with TRBD2. Germline values: CDR1 SGHTA, CDR2 FQGNSA. Trimming cost V 0 bases and J 6 bases; bases outside gene matches: 7. The CDR3 totals 16 residues. The CDR3 nucleotides are TGTGCCAGCAGCTTAGCAGTTGGTCTAGCGGGAGGCGAGCAGTACTTC. It specifies CASSLAVGLAGGEQYF.

In this sample, this clonotype turned up many times. This rearrangement joins TRBV7-8 to TRBJ1-2, with 8 bases that match TRBD1. Trimming cost V 1 base and J 2 bases; bases outside gene matches: 0. Germline V gives CDR1 SGHVS, CDR2 FQNEAQ. The CDR3 covers 14 residues. In DNA, the CDR3 is TGTGCCAGCAGCTTAGGACAGGGGAACTATGGCTACACCTTC. Residues: CASSLGQGNYGYTF. Looking up the rest from reference TRBV7-8 and TRBJ1-2 gives the full variable domain: GAGVSQSPRYKVAKRGQDVALRCDPISGHVSLFWYQQALGQGPEFLTYFQNEAQLDKSGLPSDRFFAERPEGSVSTLKIQRTQQEDSAVYLCASSLGQGNYGYTFGSGTRLTVV.

This clonotype turned up a few times. The chain uses TRBV6-2 or TRBV6-3 and TRBJ2-2, with a possible D match to TRBD1 (5 bases). CDR1 MNHEY and CDR2 SVGEGT come from the germline V gene. This CDR3 comprises 13 residues. Deletions cut 5 bases from V and 7 bases from J, with 11 bases between. CDR3 nucleotides: TGTGCCAGCAGTCCGCAGGGTATCGGGGAGCTGTTTTTT. It is translated as CASSPQGIGELFF.

This clonotype was counted only a few times. This chain connects TRBV7-2 to TRBJ2-1; 11 positions match TRBD2. Germline V lookup: CDR1 SGHTA, CDR2 FQGNSA. CDR3 size: 15 residues. V lost 4 bases, J lost 11 bases, and 10 bases stayed unmatched. The CDR3 loop is CASSSFGTSGLQQFF. In DNA form, the CDR3 reads TGTGCCAGCAGCTCATTTGGGACTAGCGGCCTTCAGCAGTTCTTC.

This rearrangement joins TRBV20-1 to TRBJ2-5, with D possibly being TRBD2 (6 bases). CDR3 length equals 14 residues. Germline assignment: CDR1 DFQATT and CDR2 SNEGSKA (reference sequence). Trimming shortened V by 2 bases and J by 2 bases, and 12 bases separated the two germline ends. CDR3 nucleotide sequence: TGCAGTGCTAGATTGAGGAGCGGGCAAGAGACCCAGTACTTC. It encodes CSARLRSGQETQYF.

This clonotype occurred many times. The CDR3 nucleotides are TGTGCCAGCAGCCCGGGGACCCGCACAGATACGCAGTATTTT. Protein: CASSPGTRTDTQYF. The rearrangement links TRBV7-2 to TRBJ2-3; TRBD1 or TRBD2 may be the D gene (5 bases each). There are 14 residues in the CDR3. With 5 bases removed from V and 1 base from J, the gap between germline ends came to 10 bases. The V gene's germline CDR1 is SGHTA and CDR2 FQGNSA.

This chain joins TRBV4-3 and TRBJ2-6; D assignment may be TRBD1 or TRBD2 (6 bases each). The V end lost 4 bases, the J end lost 4 bases, and 11 bases lay between the germline ends. Germline CDR1 is LGHNA and CDR2 is YSLEER. This CDR3 is built from 15 residues. The DNA for the CDR3 is TGCGCCAGCAGCCGGGGGGCGGCGGGGGCCAACGTCCTGACTTTC. This sequence encodes CASSRGAAGANVLTF.

In this sample, this clonotype turned up once. The CDR3 loop is CSASMGAGTNTGELFF. The CDR3 DNA is TGCAGTGCTAGTATGGGCGCAGGGACGAACACCGGGGAGCTGTTTTTT. This rearrangement joins TRBV20-1 to TRBJ2-2; possible D gene TRBD1, 5 bases. Trimming cost V 3 bases and J 0 bases, with 14 bases left between them. This CDR3 region has 16 residues. The germline CDR1 and CDR2 sequences are DFQATT and SNEGSKA (reference sequence).

This sequence joins TRBV7-2 and TRBJ2-5, with D uncertain. The V gene lost 1 base and the J gene lost 5 bases, with 11 bases spanning the gap. The CDR3 loop spans 14 amino acids. Germline assignment: CDR1 SGHTA and CDR2 FQGNSA. CDR3 sequence (DNA): TGTGCCAGCAGCTTAGGACTCCGGGTCGAGACCCAGTACTTC. This encodes CASSLGLRVETQYF.

This clonotype is medium-sized within its sample. The J gene is TRBJ2-1, the V gene TRBV7-2; D ambiguous. Trimming left V 7 bases short and J 0 bases short, with 7 bases between. Germline V gene sequence: CDR1 SGHTA, CDR2 FQGNSA. This CDR3 contains 13 residues. DNA of the CDR3: TGTGCCAGCACCCCGGCCTCCTACAATGAGCAGTTCTTC. Translated: CASTPASYNEQFF.

The chain combines TRBV20-1 with TRBJ1-2; 9 nucleotides align to TRBD1. Trimming cost V 6 bases and J 7 bases; bases outside gene matches: 9. The CDR3 is 13 residues long. Germline V lookup: CDR1 DFQATT, CDR2 SNEGSKA (reference sequence). CDR3 bases: TGCAGTGCCCAAGGACAGGGGAGGGCTGGCTACACCTTC. This gives the protein CSAQGQGRAGYTF.

This clonotype has ten or more counts. V usage is TRBV12-3 or TRBV12-4 and J usage is TRBJ2-1; 9 bases agree with TRBD1. This CDR3 comprises 15 residues. After removal of 5 bases from V and 6 bases from J, the junction contained 8 bases not matched to a gene. CDR3 coding DNA: TGTGCCAGCAGTCCGGGACAGGGAAACTCCAATGAGCAGTTCTTC. This translates into CASSPGQGNSNEQFF.

The chain is built from TRBV11-2 and TRBJ1-2; D is unclear. CDR1 and CDR2 from the germline V gene are SGHAT and FQNNGV. This CDR3 contains 15 residues. Trimming pared 0 bases from V and 4 bases from J, leaving 12 bases between. The CDR3 bases are TGTGCCAGCAGCTTAGACCTAGCGGCAGCCTATGGCTACACCTTC. It codes for CASSLDLAAAYGYTF.

This clonotype was detected only a few times. The genes are TRBV7-9 and TRBJ1-2; 8 bases agree with TRBD1. The CDR3 totals 15 residues. The V gene end was trimmed by 7 bases and the J gene end by 2 bases; junction bases not matched to a gene: 9. Germline values: CDR1 SEHNR, CDR2 FQNEAQ (reference sequence). In nucleotides, the CDR3 is TGTGCCAGCAACCTCCTGGGACAGGACAACTATGGCTACACCTTC. Translated: CASNLLGQDNYGYTF.

The chain employs TRBV6-1 and TRBJ1-5; D uncertain. Trimming stripped 6 bases from V and 0 bases from J, with 12 bases between. CDR1 and CDR2 (germline): MNHNS, SASEGT. CDR3 length: 15 residues. The chain's CDR3 is CASRAAGGSNQPQHF. CDR3 nucleotide sequence: TGTGCCAGCAGGGCCGCGGGCGGTAGCAATCAGCCCCAGCATTTT.

The chain links TRBV20-1 to TRBJ2-3, with 12 bases matching TRBD2. Germline V lookup: CDR1 DFQATT, CDR2 SNEGSKA (reference sequence). Unmatched junction bases numbered 7, after V lost 4 bases and J lost 2 bases. The CDR3 consists of 16 residues. The CDR3 loop reads CSATSGTSGFTDTQYF. The CDR3 DNA is TGCAGTGCTACTTCCGGGACTAGCGGGTTCACAGATACGCAGTATTTT.

The sample holds many counts of this clonotype. The chain uses TRBV5-1 and TRBJ2-1; 7 positions agree with TRBD2. CDR1 and CDR2 (germline): SGHRS, YFSETQ. The junction had 15 bases not matched to a gene; V was cut back by 4 bases and J by 5 bases. The CDR3 sequence is 17 residues long. CDR3 in DNA: TGCGCCAGCAGCCGGCGTGGGGCTAGCGGACCAGACAATGAGCAGTTCTTC. Residues: CASSRRGASGPDNEQFF.

This chain uses TRBV6-5 with TRBJ2-1; D unclear. CDR3 length equals 15 residues. Looked up from germline, CDR1 is MNHEY and CDR2 is SVGAGI. Deletions cut 5 bases from V and 5 bases from J, with 16 bases between. The CDR3 reads CASSQLRAGDNEQFF. The CDR3, as DNA: TGTGCCAGCAGTCAACTCCGGGCTGGTGACAATGAGCAGTTCTTC.

A few counts support this clonotype. This chain connects TRBV7-9 to TRBJ1-3; possibly TRBD1 for D (5 bases). CDR3 length: 15 residues. Germline CDR1 SEHNR, CDR2 FQNEAQ (reference sequence). Trimming took off 5 bases at V and 0 bases at J, with 11 bases between the two ends. CDR3: CASSPRGFSGNTIYF. For the CDR3, the DNA is TGTGCCAGCAGCCCACGGGGGTTCTCTGGAAACACCATATATTTT. The variable domain in full, completed from reference TRBV7-9 and TRBJ1-3, reads DTGVSQNPRHKITKRGQNVTFRCDPISEHNRLYWYRQTLGQGPEFLTYFQNEAQLEKSRLLSDRFSAERPKGSFSTLEIQRTEQGDSAMYLCASSPRGFSGNTIYFGEGSWLTVV.

This chain connects TRBV7-2 to TRBJ2-1, with 9 bases that match TRBD2. CDR1 is SGHTA and CDR2 is FQGNSA in the germline V gene. Germline trimming cut 5 bases from V and 7 bases from J; bases unmatched to any gene: 3. The length of the CDR3 is 13 residues. The CDR3 DNA sequence: TGTGCCAGCAGCGTGACTAGCGGTAATGAGCAGTTCTTC. Its translation: CASSVTSGNEQFF.

The chain recombines TRBV19 with TRBJ1-2; D unresolved. CDR3 length: 14 residues. V dropped 2 bases and J dropped 0 bases, with 7 bases sitting between them. Germline loops: CDR1 LNHDA, CDR2 SQIVND (reference sequence). The CDR3 here is CASSINSPNYGYTF. CDR3 DNA: TGTGCCAGTAGTATAAACAGTCCTAACTATGGCTACACCTTC.

The CDR3 DNA reads as TGTGCCACCAGTGATCTTGGGGGGGGCTCCTACAATGAGCAGTTCTTC. It translates to CATSDLGGGSYNEQFF. The V and J genes are TRBV24-1 and TRBJ2-1; 7 bases fit TRBD2. The CDR3 has 16 amino acids. Trimming removed 3 bases from V and 0 bases from J; junction bases left unmatched: 4. CDR1 KGHDR and CDR2 SFDVKD come from the germline V gene.